This T cell receptor beta chain was captured by sequencing in a study of T cells after yellow fever vaccination. Findings of the study overall: Contaminants from the bulk population, in the form of abundant clonotypes, could be found in FACS-sorted repertoires. Detected again after the booster were most primary-vaccination clones, at 95% to 98% CD4 and nearly 90% CD8. The study found a weaker secondary response that peaked faster, day 5 versus 15.

The TCR cDNA carried a universal primer site and UMIs from 5'RACE template switching. TCRdb fed the 5' RACE reads into MiXCR, producing one record per CDR3 protein. The repertoire holds hundreds of thousands of distinct CDR3 sequences, around an eighth seen once, with 15% in the top ten. Germline V gene data show CDR1 as SGHRS and CDR2 as YFSETQ. The CDR3 totals 16 residues. Trimming cost V 4 bases and J 4 bases; bases outside gene matches: 10. There are many counts of this clonotype. The target antigen is unknown. The clonotype comes from a man aged 25 to 40 who received the YFV17D yellow fever vaccine. This sequence joins TRBV5-1 and TRBJ2-1; 8 nucleotides align to TRBD1. This specimen was PBMCs, taken on the day of the yellow fever booster vaccination. The CDR3 loop reads CASSARGQARYNEQFF. Here the CDR3 DNA reads TGCGCCAGCAGCGCCAGGGGGCAAGCCAGATACAATGAGCAGTTCTTC.